This record concerns one TCR beta chain sequence. These data come from a study of shared clonotypes between healthy human individuals. Germline CDR1 is SEHNR and CDR2 is FQNEAQ (reference sequence). This CDR3 region has 15 residues. Trimming stripped 3 bases from V and 5 bases from J, with 13 bases between. Libraries were prepared by immunoSEQ multiplex PCR; TCRdb keeps only in-frame clonotypes and omits some of them. Altogether hundreds of thousands of clones are present, roughly 98% being singletons, with the ten largest covering 0.3%. Positive CCR7 selection of CD45RO-negative cells yielded the naive CD8 cells, and terminally differentiated effector memory CD45RA+ cells were excluded.

The chain uses TRBV7-9 and TRBJ2-2; D remains unclear. The sample was naive CD8+ T cells sorted from blood. This TCR came from a man between 25 and 39 years old in good health. The CDR3 sequence: CASSFWQERTGELFF. As DNA, the CDR3 is TGTGCCAGCAGCTTTTGGCAGGAGAGGACCGGGGAGCTGTTTTTT.